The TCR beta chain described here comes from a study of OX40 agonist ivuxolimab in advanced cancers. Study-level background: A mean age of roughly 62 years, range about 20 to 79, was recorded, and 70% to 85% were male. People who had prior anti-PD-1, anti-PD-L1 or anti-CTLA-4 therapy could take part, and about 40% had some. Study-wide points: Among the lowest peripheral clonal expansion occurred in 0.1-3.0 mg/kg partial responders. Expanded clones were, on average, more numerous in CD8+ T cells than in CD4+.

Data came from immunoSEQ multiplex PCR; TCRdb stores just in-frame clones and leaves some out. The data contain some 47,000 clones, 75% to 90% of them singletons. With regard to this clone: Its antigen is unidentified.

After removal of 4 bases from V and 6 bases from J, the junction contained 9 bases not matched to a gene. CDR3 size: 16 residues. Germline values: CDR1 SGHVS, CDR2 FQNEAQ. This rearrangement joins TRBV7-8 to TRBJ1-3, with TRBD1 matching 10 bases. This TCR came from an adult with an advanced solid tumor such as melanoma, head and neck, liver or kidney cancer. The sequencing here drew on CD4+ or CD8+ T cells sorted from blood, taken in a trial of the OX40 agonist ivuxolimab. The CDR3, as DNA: TGTGCCAGCAGCTCGCGGGACAGGGGCAGGGAAAACACCATATATTTT. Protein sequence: CASSSRDRGRENTIYF.